This T cell receptor beta chain was obtained from a study of blood T cells in healthy people across ages. Study results and limitations: Per million T cells, TCR beta diversity dropped about linearly as age rose. It was the long-lived donors that had more naive CD4+ cells and higher diversity than aged donors. Diversity estimates drawn from one million T cells were deemed underestimates.

The use of a sample-barcoded 5' primer and a J-beta primer mix characterized a second PCR of roughly 6 to 12 cycles. A template-switch adaptor with 12 random nucleotides tagged each cDNA molecule. TCRdb ran MiXCR on the 5' RACE reads and lists one entry per CDR3 protein. Of under 2,000,000 distinct CDR3 sequences listed, roughly 49% are singletons. For this clonotype: Its target is unknown.

The length of the CDR3 is 16 residues. Germline lookup yields CDR1 KGHSH and CDR2 LQKENI. Deletions cut 0 bases from V and 4 bases from J, with 15 bases between. This sequence was found in a woman in her thirties or forties in good health. The chain couples TRBV18 to TRBJ1-2; D not resolved. The sequencing input was blood. As DNA, the CDR3 is TGTGCCAGCTCACCACCGGCGGGAAAGACCTTCTATGGCTACACCTTC. It translates to CASSPPAGKTFYGYTF.